A single sample gave rise to the 9 T cell receptor beta chains below, sequenced in a study of T cells in Graves' hyperthyroidism and ophthalmopathy (dated by TCRdb to 2018 to 2020). Library prep was done by multiplex PCR. Instrument on record: Illumina HiSeq 2000. TCR beta CDR3 regions were amplified from RNA transcripts. For the first round of RT-PCR on the TCR CDR3, the HTBI primer set was used together with the Qiagen OneStep RT-PCR kit. TCRdb reprocessed the public reads (quality trimming at Q25 with fastp, clone calling with MiXCR) and kept in-frame beta chains. Entries are consolidated by CDR3 protein sequence, retaining the most common genes and DNA. The sample table holds about 350,000 distinct CDR3 sequences, of which around 14% were seen once. Approximately 23% of the sample goes to the ten largest clones. Material: blood. The receptors shown here come from a woman aged 30 to 39 with Graves' hyperthyroidism.

This clonotype has only a few counts. The CDR3 DNA sequence: TGTGCCAGTAGTCCATGGACTAGCGGGAGGGCCTATGAGCAGTTCTTC. Amino acids: CASSPWTSGRAYEQFF. The chain couples TRBV19 to TRBJ2-1; 15 positions agree with TRBD2. The CDR3 has 16 amino acids. Germline CDR1 is LNHDA and CDR2 is SQIVND (reference sequence). Trimming at V came to 5 bases and at J to 8 bases, leaving 7 bases not matched to a gene.

V usage is TRBV20-1 and J usage is TRBJ1-1, with a tentative D call TRBD1 (5 bases). This CDR3 is built from 14 residues. Germline V gene data show CDR1 as DFQATT and CDR2 as SNEGSKA (reference sequence). The V end was cut by 0 bases, the J end by 1 base, with 9 bases between. The CDR3: CSARDRGGNTEAFF. As DNA, the CDR3 is TGCAGTGCTAGAGATCGCGGGGGGAACACTGAAGCTTTCTTT.

As to this clonotype: One base away lies a much larger clone, so this may be a sequencing read error. The final CDR3 position lacks the conserved phenylalanine or tryptophan, pointing to a likely read error. This chain links TRBV14 with TRBJ2-6; the D is unclear. Trimming left V 8 bases short and J 2 bases short, with 10 bases between. Germline V gives CDR1 SGHDN, CDR2 FVKESK. The CDR3 is 14 amino acids. The CDR3 nucleotides read TGTGCCAGCTCCGTAGATGCTGGGGCCAACGTCCTGACTTGC. Its translation is CASSVDAGANVLTC.

V usage is TRBV10-3 and J usage is TRBJ2-1, with D possibly matching TRBD2 (6 bases). Germline V gene data show CDR1 as ENHRY and CDR2 as SYGVKD. Trimming removed 2 bases at V and 2 bases at J, with 13 bases between. The CDR3 extends over 16 amino acids. In DNA, the CDR3 is TGTGCCATCAGTGAGGGTAGCGGACATCCCTACAATGAGCAGTTCTTC. This gives the protein CAISEGSGHPYNEQFF.

Ten or more counts support this clonotype. The V and J genes are TRBV28 and TRBJ2-1; 12 positions agree with TRBD1. Trimming removed 8 bases from V and 9 bases from J; junction bases left unmatched: 5. CDR3 length equals 13 residues. CDR1 and CDR2 from the germline V gene are MDHEN and SYDVKM. CDR3 region: CASRGQGAGEQFF. In DNA, the CDR3 is TGTGCCAGCCGGGGACAGGGGGCGGGTGAGCAGTTCTTC.

This clonotype was found many times. The J gene is TRBJ1-1, the V gene TRBV29-1; possible D gene TRBD1, 6 bases. The germline CDR1 and CDR2 sequences are SQVTM and ANQGSEA. The CDR3 length is 12 residues. Deletions cut 4 bases from V and 2 bases from J, with 8 bases between. The CDR3, as DNA: TGCAGCGTTGGACAGGCAAACACTGAAGCTTTCTTT. Amino acids: CSVGQANTEAFF. The full variable domain, with the rest looked up from reference TRBV29-1 and TRBJ1-1, is SAVISQKPSRDICQRGTSLTIQCQVDSQVTMMFWYRQQPGQSLTLIATANQGSEATYESGFVIDKFPISRPNLTFSTLTVSNMSPEDSSIYLCSVGQANTEAFFGQGTRLTVV.

J is TRBJ2-3 and V is TRBV3-1, with D unresolved. The CDR3 loop spans 16 amino acids. Trimming cost V 2 bases and J 3 bases, with 15 bases left between them. Germline CDR1 and CDR2: LGHDT and YNNKEL (reference sequence). For the CDR3, the DNA is TGTGCCAGCAGCCAATCGGAAGGGTATGGTACAGATACGCAGTATTTT. This sequence encodes CASSQSEGYGTDTQYF.

This clonotype has at least ten counts. The V call is TRBV5-1, the J call TRBJ2-1, with D perhaps TRBD1 (6 bases). Trimming pared 0 bases from V and 15 bases from J, leaving 19 bases between. Germline CDR1 SGHRS, CDR2 YFSETQ. The length of the CDR3 is 14 residues. In DNA, the CDR3 is TGCGCCAGCAGCTTGGAAGGACAGCAAATCAAGGGGTTCTTC. Protein: CASSLEGQQIKGFF.

This sequence joins TRBV5-1 and TRBJ2-1; tentative D call: TRBD1 (6 bases). This CDR3 contains 14 residues. Trimming stripped 5 bases from V and 7 bases from J, with 16 bases between. CDR1 is SGHRS and CDR2 is YFSETQ in the germline V gene. CDR3 in DNA: TGCGCCAGCAGTCCAGGGGCCCCGGGGAATGAGCAGTTCTTC. Translating it yields CASSPGAPGNEQFF.